This T cell receptor beta chain comes out of a study of CD8 T cells in Susac syndrome. RNA, at 0.5 to 1 ug, was reverse transcribed with random hexamers. An immunoSEQ multiplex PCR amplified TCR beta CDR3 over 54 Vbeta and 13 Jbeta. TCRdb reprocessed the immunoSEQ multiplex PCR reads with MiXCR, giving one entry per CDR3 protein. Counted here are about 160,000 distinct CDR3 sequences, approximately 93% occurring once; the ten biggest clones make up 0.075% to 0.095%. Comments on this clonotype: The antigen is undetermined.

The CDR3 sequence is 16 residues long. Trimming left V 1 base short and J 13 bases short, with 20 bases between. The germline gives CDR1 LGHDT, CDR2 YNNKEL (reference sequence). TEMRA cells were FACS-enriched, while CD8+ and CD4+ T cells were negatively isolated. Regarding the study as a whole: An acknowledgment was made by the study that its TCR sequencing and HLA analysis involved relatively few individuals.

V is TRBV3-1 and J is TRBJ1-6; possibly TRBD1 for D (6 bases). The receptor's source is a human donor with multiple sclerosis. What was sequenced was CD4+ T cells from PBMCs. For the CDR3, the DNA is TGTGCCAGCAGCCAAGCGTTTGGGGGCCTCCCGATGCCCCTCCACTTT. Its protein product is CASSQAFGGLPMPLHF.